One and the same sample provided the 24 T cell receptor beta chains below, sequenced in a study of blood T cells in healthy people across ages. A J-beta primer mix and a sample-barcoded 5' primer were used in a second PCR of about 7 to 12 cycles. TCRdb redid the calling of the 5' RACE reads with MiXCR, one entry per CDR3 protein. Of roughly 2 million distinct CDR3 sequences in the sample, approximately 50% were seen once. Source material: blood. The receptors were gathered from a woman in her 40s in good health.

As concerns this clonotype: A read error may explain this, as a much larger clone is one base away. This chain uses TRBV7-6 with TRBJ2-1; D possibly corresponds to TRBD2 (6 bases). This CDR3 comprises 17 residues. Germline V gene data show CDR1 as SGHVS and CDR2 as FNYEAQ. The DNA for the CDR3 is TGTGCCAGCAGCCTGAACCCGGGACTGGGGCCCTACAATGAGCTGTTCTTC. Translating it yields CASSLNPGLGPYNELFF.

The V gene is TRBV6-5, the J gene TRBJ2-3; D is uncertain. The germline CDR1 and CDR2 sequences are MNHEY and SVGAGI. Trimming pared 6 bases from V and 0 bases from J, leaving 13 bases between. This CDR3 comprises 15 residues. The CDR3 coding sequence is TGTGCCAGCAGCCCGCAATTGATCAGCACAGATACGCAGTATTTT. Translation: CASSPQLISTDTQYF.

This clonotype was counted between two and nine times. The chain is built from TRBV28 and TRBJ2-4; a weak D match, TRBD1 (5 bases). Trimming removed 3 bases at V and 1 base at J, with 10 bases between. CDR3 size: 15 residues. Germline loops: CDR1 MDHEN, CDR2 SYDVKM. This CDR3 is CASSFQGSAKNIQYF. The CDR3 region has the DNA TGTGCCAGCAGTTTTCAGGGTTCGGCCAAAAACATTCAGTACTTC.

The chain carries TRBV20-1 and TRBJ1-5; D remains unclear. V was pared by 5 bases and J by 7 bases, with 12 bases between. The length of the CDR3 is 12 residues. Per the germline V gene, CDR1 is DFQATT and CDR2 is SNEGSKA (reference sequence). CDR3 sequence reads: CSAPGPRQPQHF. The CDR3 DNA follows: TGCAGTGCTCCCGGCCCGAGACAGCCCCAGCATTTT.

The chain carries TRBV2 and TRBJ1-1, with no clear D. CDR1 and CDR2 from the germline V gene are SNHLY and FYNNEI. The CDR3 runs 14 residues. Trimming stripped 6 bases from V and 1 base from J, with 12 bases between. In nucleotides, the CDR3 is TGTGCCAGCAGCGTTGTAGACACGAACACTGAAGCTTTCTTT. This sequence encodes CASSVVDTNTEAFF.

This clonotype was seen once. The rearrangement uses TRBV5-1 and TRBJ1-1; no reliable D call. Germline CDR1 is SGHRS and CDR2 is YFSETQ. The V end was cut by 5 bases, the J end by 0 bases, with 11 bases between. The CDR3 has 14 residues. The CDR3: CASSQAPLNTEAFF. CDR3 DNA sequence: TGCGCCAGCAGTCAGGCCCCCCTGAACACTGAAGCTTTCTTT. The variable domain in full, with the rest retrieved from reference TRBV5-1 and TRBJ1-1, is KAGVTQTPRYLIKTRGQQVTLSCSPISGHRSVSWYQQTPGQGLQFLFEYFSETQRNKGNFPGRFSGRQFSNSRSEMNVSTLELGDSALYLCASSQAPLNTEAFFGQGTRLTVV.

This clonotype was detected only a few times. The chain couples TRBV12-5 to TRBJ2-3, with TRBD1 matching over 8 bases. Germline V lookup: CDR1 LGHNT, CDR2 FRNRAP. With 8 bases clipped from V and 6 bases from J, the junction kept 13 bases outside the gene matches. The CDR3 spans 15 residues. CDR3 sequence: CASSRYSTGGDTQYF. CDR3 sequence (DNA): TGTGCTAGTTCCCGCTATAGCACAGGGGGGGATACGCAGTATTTT. The whole variable domain, remainder taken from reference TRBV12-5 and TRBJ2-3, is DARVTQTPRHKVTEMGQEVTMRCQPILGHNTVFWYRQTMMQGLELLAYFRNRAPLDDSGMPKDRFSAEMPDATLATLKIQPSEPRDSAVYFCASSRYSTGGDTQYFGPGTRLTVL.

V usage is TRBV7-2 and J usage is TRBJ2-5; D may be TRBD1 (6 bases). Germline-derived CDR1 and CDR2 are SGHTA and FQGNSA. The V end was cut by 5 bases, the J end by 2 bases, with 15 bases between. This CDR3 is 15 amino acids long. This CDR3 is CASSIQKTGQETQYF. The CDR3 nucleotides are TGTGCCAGCAGCATACAAAAGACAGGACAAGAGACCCAGTACTTC.

This clonotype was seen at least ten times. The genes are TRBV4-2 and TRBJ2-4; D might be TRBD1 (5 bases). The germline V gene has CDR1 LGHNA and CDR2 YNFKEQ. The CDR3 runs to 16 residues. The V end lost 1 base, the J end lost 6 bases, and 16 bases lay between the germline ends. The CDR3 DNA sequence: TGTGCCAGCAGCCAAGTAGAGCCAGGGCAAGGAAACATTCAGTACTTC. It encodes CASSQVEPGQGNIQYF.

This clonotype has a handful of counts. The chain is built from TRBV27 and TRBJ2-3; TRBD2 matches at 12 bases. Germline V gene sequence: CDR1 MNHEY, CDR2 SMNVEV (reference sequence). CDR3 length: 16 residues. V gave up 6 bases and J gave up 2 bases; unmatched junction bases: 6. The CDR3 DNA reads as TGTGCCAGCAGCTCAACTAGCGGGGGGATCACAGATACGCAGTATTTT. Protein product: CASSSTSGGITDTQYF.

This clonotype was detected once. The rearrangement uses TRBV11-2 and TRBJ2-3, with no clear D. V lost 5 bases and J 2 bases, leaving 20 bases between the germline ends. CDR1 and CDR2 (germline): SGHAT, FQNNGV. CDR3 length: 17 residues. The CDR3 here is CASSPYRSPKFTDTQYF. In DNA form, the CDR3 reads TGTGCCAGCAGCCCTTATAGGAGCCCGAAATTCACAGATACGCAGTATTTT. Combining the CDR3 with reference TRBV11-2 and TRBJ2-3 gives the whole variable domain EAGVAQSPRYKIIEKRQSVAFWCNPISGHATLYWYQQILGQGPKLLIQFQNNGVVDDSQLPKDRFSAERLKGVDSTLKIQPAKLEDSAVYLCASSPYRSPKFTDTQYFGPGTRLTVL.

The J gene is TRBJ2-1, the V gene TRBV6-5; D possibly corresponds to TRBD2 (5 bases). The CDR3 extends over 13 amino acids. Germline V lookup: CDR1 MNHEY, CDR2 SVGAGI. V lost 6 bases and J lost 10, with 16 bases in between. The CDR3 here is CASSSGLAREQFF. In nucleotides, the CDR3 is TGTGCCAGCAGCTCCGGTCTAGCCCGGGAGCAGTTCTTC.

This clonotype was observed a handful of times. In DNA, the CDR3 is TGTGCCAGCAGCCCTCCGAGTAGGACAGGGGGCTACTATGGCTACACCTTC. As protein: CASSPPSRTGGYYGYTF. The chain is built from TRBV9 and TRBJ1-2; TRBD1 matches 11 bases. Germline assignment: CDR1 SGDLS and CDR2 YYNGEE. The junction had 11 bases not matched to a gene; V was cut back by 4 bases and J by 3 bases. The CDR3 spans 17 residues. Full variable domain (missing parts from reference TRBV9 and TRBJ1-2): DSGVTQTPKHLITATGQRVTLRCSPRSGDLSVYWYQQSLDQGLQFLIQYYNGEERAKGNILERFSAQQFPDLHSELNLSSLELGDSALYFCASSPPSRTGGYYGYTFGSGTRLTVV.

This sequence joins TRBV28 and TRBJ1-6, with 9 bases lining up with TRBD1. CDR3 size: 15 residues. In germline, CDR1 is MDHEN, CDR2 SYDVKM. Trimming at V came to 7 bases and at J to 10 bases, leaving 11 bases not matched to a gene. CDR3 in amino acids: CASTRDRGFGSPLHF. The CDR3 DNA follows: TGTGCCAGCACCCGAGACAGGGGGTTTGGATCACCCCTCCACTTT.

Ten or more counts support this clonotype. The J gene is TRBJ2-7, the V gene TRBV20-1, with 7 bases lining up with TRBD1. Trimming cost V 4 bases and J 0 bases; bases outside gene matches: 0. The CDR3 extends over 12 amino acids. CDR1 is DFQATT, CDR2 SNEGSKA, per germline (reference sequence). CDR3 nucleotide sequence: TGCAGTGCTACAGGGGGCTCCTACGAGCAGTACTTC. Amino acids: CSATGGSYEQYF.

This clonotype was seen just once. The chain employs TRBV6-5 and TRBJ2-5, with unresolved D. This CDR3 has 15 residues. V was shortened by 1 base and J by 4 bases, with 13 bases between the two germline ends. Germline assignment: CDR1 MNHEY and CDR2 SVGAGI. The CDR3 region has the DNA TGTGCCAGCAGTTACTTGGACCAAGGCGGAGAGACCCAGTACTTC. It yields the protein CASSYLDQGGETQYF.

This clonotype was detected only once. This chain connects TRBV20-1 to TRBJ2-3; 9 positions match TRBD2. There are 13 residues in the CDR3. CDR1 and CDR2 (germline): DFQATT, SNEGSKA (reference sequence). After removal of 1 base from V and 7 bases from J, the junction contained 3 bases not matched to a gene. In nucleotides, the CDR3 is TGCAGTGCTAGAGGCGCGGGAGGGAATACGCAGTATTTT. Residues: CSARGAGGNTQYF.

The chain couples TRBV20-1 to TRBJ2-7; 11 nucleotides line up with TRBD1. V shed 8 bases, J shed 4 bases, and the junction held 10 bases outside the gene matches. From germline, CDR1 is DFQATT and CDR2 SNEGSKA (reference sequence). The CDR3 has 14 residues. The CDR3 DNA is TGCAGTCCCCAGGACGGGACAGGGGGTTACGAGCAGTACTTC. Encoded protein: CSPQDGTGGYEQYF.

V is TRBV5-1 and J is TRBJ2-4; 9 bases match TRBD2. TRBJ2-5 matches the DNA end more closely, so the J call is doubtful. The CDR3 is 16 amino acids. Germline CDR1 is SGHRS and CDR2 is YFSETQ. CDR3 nucleotides: TGCGCCAGCAGCTTGCAAGAGCGGGGGGCCTCAGAGACCCAGTACTTC. Translated, it gives CASSLQERGASETQYF.

The rearrangement uses TRBV6-2 or TRBV6-3 and TRBJ1-1; TRBD1 aligns across 7 bases. J lost 7 bases, V lost 3 bases, and 5 bases had no gene match. The CDR3 sequence is 13 residues long. Germline CDR1 reads MNHEY; CDR2 reads SVGEGT. Written as DNA, the CDR3 is TGTGCCAGCAGTTATTGGGACAGCGGTGAAGCTTTCTTT. Translated: CASSYWDSGEAFF.

Only a few counts were recorded for this clonotype. The chain couples TRBV7-9 to TRBJ2-5; TRBD1 agrees at 10 bases. TRBJ2-7 explains the end of the DNA better; the J call may be wrong. CDR1 SEHNR and CDR2 FQNEAQ come from the germline V gene (reference sequence). The CDR3 is made up of 17 amino acids. The CDR3 nucleotides read TGTGCCAGCAGCATGGACAGGGGGGTTGACTCGATTTACGAGCAGTACTTC. It codes for CASSMDRGVDSIYEQYF.

A word on this clonotype: One end of the junction fails to match germline, which may point to a read error. CDR3: CDSRQGAGTDTQYF. The CDR3 bases are TGCGACAGCAGACAGGGGGCCGGCACAGATACGCAGTATTTT. V is TRBV5-1 and J is TRBJ2-3, with 10 bases that match TRBD1. The CDR3 runs 14 residues. Germline V gene sequence: CDR1 SGHRS, CDR2 YFSETQ.

The rearrangement links TRBV7-2 to TRBJ2-1; possible D gene TRBD1, 6 bases. The CDR3 spans 15 residues. Germline V gene data show CDR1 as SGHTA and CDR2 as FQGNSA. V was clipped by 0 bases and J by 6 bases, with 12 bases between them. The CDR3 DNA is TGTGCCAGCAGCTTAGCGTGGGCAGGGGTCAATGAGCAGTTCTTC. Its translation is CASSLAWAGVNEQFF.

The chain is built from TRBV28 and TRBJ2-2; TRBD1 might be the D (5 bases). Deletions cut 5 bases from V and 6 bases from J, with 10 bases between. Germline V gives CDR1 MDHEN, CDR2 SYDVKM. There are 13 residues in the CDR3. Here the CDR3 DNA reads TGTGCCAGCAGTACAGGTTATCCCGGGGAGCTGTTTTTT. Amino acids: CASSTGYPGELFF.